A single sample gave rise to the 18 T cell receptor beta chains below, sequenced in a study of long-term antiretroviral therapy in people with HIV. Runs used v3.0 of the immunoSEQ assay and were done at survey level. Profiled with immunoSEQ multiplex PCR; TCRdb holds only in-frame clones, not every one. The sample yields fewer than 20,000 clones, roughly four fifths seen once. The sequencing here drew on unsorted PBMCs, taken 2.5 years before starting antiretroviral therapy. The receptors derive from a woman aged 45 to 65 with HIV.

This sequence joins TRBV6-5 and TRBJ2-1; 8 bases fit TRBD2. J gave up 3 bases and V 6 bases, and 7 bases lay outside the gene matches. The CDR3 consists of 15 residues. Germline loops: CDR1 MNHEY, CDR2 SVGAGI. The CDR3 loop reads CASSSLGGDYNEQFF. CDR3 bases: TGTGCCAGCAGCTCTCTCGGGGGGGACTACAATGAGCAGTTCTTC.

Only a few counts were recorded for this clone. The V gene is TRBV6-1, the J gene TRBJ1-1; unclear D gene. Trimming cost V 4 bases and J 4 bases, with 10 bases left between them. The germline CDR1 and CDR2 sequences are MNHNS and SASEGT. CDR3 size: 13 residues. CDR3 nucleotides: TGTGCCAGCAGTGGAATGGCGACCACTGAAGCTTTCTTT. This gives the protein CASSGMATTEAFF.

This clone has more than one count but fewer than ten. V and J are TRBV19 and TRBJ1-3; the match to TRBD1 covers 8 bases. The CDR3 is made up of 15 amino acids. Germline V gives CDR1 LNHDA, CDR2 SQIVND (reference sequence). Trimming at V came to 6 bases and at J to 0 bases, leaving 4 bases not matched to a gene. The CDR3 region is CASRGQADSGNTIYF. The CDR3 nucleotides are TGTGCCAGTAGGGGACAGGCCGACTCTGGAAACACCATATATTTT.

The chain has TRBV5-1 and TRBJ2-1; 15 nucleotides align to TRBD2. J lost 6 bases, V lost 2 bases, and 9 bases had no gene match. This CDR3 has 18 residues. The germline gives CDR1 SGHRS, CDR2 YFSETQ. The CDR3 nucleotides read TGCGCCAGCAGCTTTGGGACTAGCGGGGGGCGAGGTTTCAATGAGCAGTTCTTC. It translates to CASSFGTSGGRGFNEQFF.

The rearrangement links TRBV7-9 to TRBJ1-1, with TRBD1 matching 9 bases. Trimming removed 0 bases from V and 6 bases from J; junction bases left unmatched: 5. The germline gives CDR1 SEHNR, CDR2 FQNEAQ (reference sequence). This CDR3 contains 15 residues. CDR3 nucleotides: TGTGCCAGCAGCTTAGCAAGACAGGGGGGAGCTGAAGCTTTCTTT. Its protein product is CASSLARQGGAEAFF. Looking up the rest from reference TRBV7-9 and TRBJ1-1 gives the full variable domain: DTGVSQNPRHKITKRGQNVTFRCDPISEHNRLYWYRQTLGQGPEFLTYFQNEAQLEKSRLLSDRFSAERPKGSFSTLEIQRTEQGDSAMYLCASSLARQGGAEAFFGQGTRLTVV.

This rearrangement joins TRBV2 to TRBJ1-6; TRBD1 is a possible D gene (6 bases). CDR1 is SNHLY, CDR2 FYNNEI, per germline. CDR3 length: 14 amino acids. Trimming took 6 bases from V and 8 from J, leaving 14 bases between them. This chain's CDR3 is CASSQGFYDSPLHF. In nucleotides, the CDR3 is TGTGCCAGCAGCCAGGGGTTTTACGATTCACCCCTCCACTTT.

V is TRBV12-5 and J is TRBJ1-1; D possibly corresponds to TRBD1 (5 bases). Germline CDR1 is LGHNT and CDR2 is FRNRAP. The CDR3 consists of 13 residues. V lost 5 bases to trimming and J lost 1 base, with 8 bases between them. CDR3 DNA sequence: TGTGCTAGTGGTGACGACAGGAACACTGAAGCTTTCTTT. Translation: CASGDDRNTEAFF.

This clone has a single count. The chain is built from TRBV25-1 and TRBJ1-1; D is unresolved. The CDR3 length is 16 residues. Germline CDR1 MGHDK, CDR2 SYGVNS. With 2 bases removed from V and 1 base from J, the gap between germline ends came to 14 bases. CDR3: CASSEGHNKENTEAFF. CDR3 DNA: TGTGCCAGCAGTGAAGGGCACAACAAGGAGAACACTGAAGCTTTCTTT. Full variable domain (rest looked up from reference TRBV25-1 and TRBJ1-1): EADIYQTPRYLVIGTGKKITLECSQTMGHDKMYWYQQDPGMELHLIHYSYGVNSTEKGDLSSESTVSRIRTEHFPLTLESARPSHTSQYLCASSEGHNKENTEAFFGQGTRLTVV.

CDR3 coding DNA: TGTGCCAGCAGCGCGCCTAGGACAGGGGATAGAAATACGCAGTATTTT. Translation gives CASSAPRTGDRNTQYF. The V call is TRBV7-2, the J call TRBJ2-3, with TRBD1 identical over 9 bases. The V gene's germline CDR1 is SGHTA and CDR2 FQGNSA. This CDR3 has 16 residues. The V gene end was trimmed by 5 bases and the J gene end by 7 bases; junction bases not matched to a gene: 13.

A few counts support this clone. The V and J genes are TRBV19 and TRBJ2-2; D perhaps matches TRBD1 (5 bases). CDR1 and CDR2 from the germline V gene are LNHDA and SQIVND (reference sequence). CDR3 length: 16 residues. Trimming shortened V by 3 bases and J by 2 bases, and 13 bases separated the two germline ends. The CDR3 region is CASSIWVRVNTGELFF. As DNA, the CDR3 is TGTGCCAGTAGTATCTGGGTCAGGGTCAACACCGGGGAGCTGTTTTTT.

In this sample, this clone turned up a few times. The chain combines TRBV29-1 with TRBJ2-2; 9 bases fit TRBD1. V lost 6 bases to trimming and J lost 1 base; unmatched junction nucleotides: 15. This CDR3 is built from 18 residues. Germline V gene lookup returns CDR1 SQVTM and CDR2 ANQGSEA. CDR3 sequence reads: CSVAQAAWTGENTGELFF. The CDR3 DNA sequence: TGCAGCGTGGCGCAAGCCGCCTGGACAGGGGAGAACACCGGGGAGCTGTTTTTT.

The CDR3 spells CAIGLGNTIYF. As DNA, the CDR3 is TGTGCAATCGGGCTCGGAAACACCATATATTTT. V usage is TRBV30 and J usage is TRBJ1-3; D ambiguous. CDR3 size: 11 residues. Germline V gene lookup returns CDR1 GTSNPN and CDR2 SVGIG (reference sequence).

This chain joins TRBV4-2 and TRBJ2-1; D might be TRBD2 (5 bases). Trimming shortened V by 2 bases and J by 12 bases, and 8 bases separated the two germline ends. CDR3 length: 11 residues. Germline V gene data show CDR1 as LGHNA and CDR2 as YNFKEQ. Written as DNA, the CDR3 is TGTGCCAGCAGCCAAAACGCGGGGCAGTTCTTC. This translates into CASSQNAGQFF.

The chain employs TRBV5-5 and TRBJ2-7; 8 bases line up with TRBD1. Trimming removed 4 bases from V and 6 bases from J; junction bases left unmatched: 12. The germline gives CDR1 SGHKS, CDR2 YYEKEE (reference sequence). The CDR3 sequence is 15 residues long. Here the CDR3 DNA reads TGTGCCAGCAGCCCGGGACAGGTCGTAGGTTCCGAGCAGTACTTC. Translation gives CASSPGQVVGSEQYF.

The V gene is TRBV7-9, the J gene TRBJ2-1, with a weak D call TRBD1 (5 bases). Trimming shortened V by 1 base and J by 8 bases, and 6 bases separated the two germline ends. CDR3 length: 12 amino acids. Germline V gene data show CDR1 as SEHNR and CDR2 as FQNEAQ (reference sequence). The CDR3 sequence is CASSLGGDEQFF. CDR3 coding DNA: TGTGCCAGCAGCTTAGGGGGCGATGAGCAGTTCTTC.

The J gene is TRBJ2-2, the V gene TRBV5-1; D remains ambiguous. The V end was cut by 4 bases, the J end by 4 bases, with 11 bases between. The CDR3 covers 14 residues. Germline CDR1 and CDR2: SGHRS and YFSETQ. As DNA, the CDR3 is TGCGCCAGCAGCCCAGCTATGCGCACCGGGGAGCTGTTTTTT. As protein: CASSPAMRTGELFF.

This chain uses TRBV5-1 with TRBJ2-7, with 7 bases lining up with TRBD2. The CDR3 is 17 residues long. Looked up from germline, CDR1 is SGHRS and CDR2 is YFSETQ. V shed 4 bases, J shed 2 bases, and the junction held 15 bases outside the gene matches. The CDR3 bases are TGCGCCAGCAGCCTGGCCCCGGCGGGGGAGGTCGCCTACGAGCAGTACGTC. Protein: CASSLAPAGEVAYEQYV.

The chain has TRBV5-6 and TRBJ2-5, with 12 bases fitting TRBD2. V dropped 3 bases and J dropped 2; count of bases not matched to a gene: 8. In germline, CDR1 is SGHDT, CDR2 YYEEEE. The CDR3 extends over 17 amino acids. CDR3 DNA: TGTGCCAGCAGCTCCCTAGCGGGGGGGCCCGCACAAGAGACCCAGTACTTC. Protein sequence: CASSSLAGGPAQETQYF.